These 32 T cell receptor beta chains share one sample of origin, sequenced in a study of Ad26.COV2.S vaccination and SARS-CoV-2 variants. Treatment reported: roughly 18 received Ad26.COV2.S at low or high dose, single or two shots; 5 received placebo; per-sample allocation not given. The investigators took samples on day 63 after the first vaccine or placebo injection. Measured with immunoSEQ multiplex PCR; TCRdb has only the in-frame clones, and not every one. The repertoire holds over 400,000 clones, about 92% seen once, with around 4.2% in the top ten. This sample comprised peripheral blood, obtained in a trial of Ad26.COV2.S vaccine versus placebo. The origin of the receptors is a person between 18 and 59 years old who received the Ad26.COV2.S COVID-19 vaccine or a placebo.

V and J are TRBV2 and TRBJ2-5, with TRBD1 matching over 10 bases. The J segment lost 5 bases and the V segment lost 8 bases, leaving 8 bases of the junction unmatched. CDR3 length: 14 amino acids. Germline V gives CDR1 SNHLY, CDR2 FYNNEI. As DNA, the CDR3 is TGTGCCAGCGGGACAGGGGTATTCTGGGAGACCCAGTACTTC. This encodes CASGTGVFWETQYF.

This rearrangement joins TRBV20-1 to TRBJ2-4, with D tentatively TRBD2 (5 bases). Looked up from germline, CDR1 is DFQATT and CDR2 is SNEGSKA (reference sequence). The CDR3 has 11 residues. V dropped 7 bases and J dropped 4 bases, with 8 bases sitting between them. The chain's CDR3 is CSGTLKNIQYF. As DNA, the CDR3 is TGCAGTGGGACTCTTAAAAACATTCAGTACTTC.

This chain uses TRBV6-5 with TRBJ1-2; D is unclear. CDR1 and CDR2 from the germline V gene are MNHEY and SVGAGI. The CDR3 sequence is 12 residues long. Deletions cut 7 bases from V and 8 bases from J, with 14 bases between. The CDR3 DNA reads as TGTGCCAGCACCCGAGGAGGTGAAGGCTACACCTTC. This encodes CASTRGGEGYTF.

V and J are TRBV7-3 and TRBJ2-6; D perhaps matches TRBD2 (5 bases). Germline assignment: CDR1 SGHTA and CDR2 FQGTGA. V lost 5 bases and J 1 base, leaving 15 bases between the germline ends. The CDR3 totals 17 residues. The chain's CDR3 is CASSPRAVTSGANVLTF. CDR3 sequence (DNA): TGTGCCAGCAGCCCGCGGGCCGTAACATCTGGGGCCAACGTCCTGACTTTC.

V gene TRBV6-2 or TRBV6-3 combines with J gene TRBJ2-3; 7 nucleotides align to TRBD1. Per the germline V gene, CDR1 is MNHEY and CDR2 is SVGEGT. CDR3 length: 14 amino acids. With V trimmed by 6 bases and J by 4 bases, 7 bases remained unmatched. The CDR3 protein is CASSLYRGPDTQYF. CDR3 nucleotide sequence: TGTGCCAGCAGCCTCTACAGGGGCCCAGATACGCAGTATTTT.

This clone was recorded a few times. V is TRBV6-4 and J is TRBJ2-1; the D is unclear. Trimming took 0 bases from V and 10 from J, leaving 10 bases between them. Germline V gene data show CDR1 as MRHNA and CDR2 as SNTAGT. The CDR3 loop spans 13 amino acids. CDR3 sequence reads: CASSDSSVGEQFF. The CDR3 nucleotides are TGTGCCAGCAGTGACTCGAGCGTAGGGGAGCAGTTCTTC.

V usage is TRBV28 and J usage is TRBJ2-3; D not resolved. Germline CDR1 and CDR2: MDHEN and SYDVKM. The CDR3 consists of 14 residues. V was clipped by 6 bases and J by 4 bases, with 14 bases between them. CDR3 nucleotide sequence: TGTGCCAGCAGGCCTAGGTCTAGTCCAGATACGCAGTATTTT. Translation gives CASRPRSSPDTQYF. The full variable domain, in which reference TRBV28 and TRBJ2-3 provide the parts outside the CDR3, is DVKVTQSSRYLVKRTGEKVFLECVQDMDHENMFWYRQDPGLGLRLIYFSYDVKMKEKGDIPEGYSVSREKKERFSLILESASTNQTSMYLCASRPRSSPDTQYFGPGTRLTVL.

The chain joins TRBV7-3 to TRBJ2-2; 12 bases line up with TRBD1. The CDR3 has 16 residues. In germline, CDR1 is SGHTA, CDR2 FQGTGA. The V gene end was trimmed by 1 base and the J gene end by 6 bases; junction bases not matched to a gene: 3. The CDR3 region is CASSLMGQGAPGELFF. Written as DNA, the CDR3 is TGTGCCAGCAGCTTAATGGGACAGGGGGCTCCCGGGGAGCTGTTTTTT.

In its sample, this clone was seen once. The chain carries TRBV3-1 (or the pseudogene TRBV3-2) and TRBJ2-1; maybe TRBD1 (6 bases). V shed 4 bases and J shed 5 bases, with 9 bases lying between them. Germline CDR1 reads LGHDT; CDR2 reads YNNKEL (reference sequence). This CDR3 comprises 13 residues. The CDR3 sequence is CASSRHRDNEQFF. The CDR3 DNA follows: TGTGCCAGCAGCCGCCACAGGGACAATGAGCAGTTCTTC.

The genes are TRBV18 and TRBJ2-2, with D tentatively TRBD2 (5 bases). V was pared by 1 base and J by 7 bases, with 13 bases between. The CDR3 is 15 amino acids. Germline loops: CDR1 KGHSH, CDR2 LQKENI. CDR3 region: CASSPLTGYVGELFF. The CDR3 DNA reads TGTGCCAGCTCACCACTCACGGGGTACGTCGGGGAGCTGTTTTTT.

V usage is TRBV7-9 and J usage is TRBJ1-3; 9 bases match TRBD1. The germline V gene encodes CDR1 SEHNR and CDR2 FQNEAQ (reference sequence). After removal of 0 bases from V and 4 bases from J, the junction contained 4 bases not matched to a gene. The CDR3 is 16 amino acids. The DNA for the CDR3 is TGTGCCAGCAGCTTAGCGACGGGACAGGGAGGAAACACCATATATTTT. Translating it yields CASSLATGQGGNTIYF. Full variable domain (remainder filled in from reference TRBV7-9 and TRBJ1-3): DTGVSQNPRHKITKRGQNVTFRCDPISEHNRLYWYRQTLGQGPEFLTYFQNEAQLEKSRLLSDRFSAERPKGSFSTLEIQRTEQGDSAMYLCASSLATGQGGNTIYFGEGSWLTVV.

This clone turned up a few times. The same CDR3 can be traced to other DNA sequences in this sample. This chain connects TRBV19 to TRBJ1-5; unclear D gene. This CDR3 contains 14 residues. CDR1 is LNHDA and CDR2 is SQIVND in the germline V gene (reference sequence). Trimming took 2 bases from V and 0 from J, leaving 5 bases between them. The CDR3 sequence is CASSITDSNQPQHF. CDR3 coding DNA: TGTGCCAGTAGTATAACGGATAGCAATCAGCCCCAGCATTTT. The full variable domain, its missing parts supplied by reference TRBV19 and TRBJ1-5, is DGGITQSPKYLFRKEGQNVTLSCEQNLNHDAMYWYRQDPGQGLRLIYYSQIVNDFQKGDIAEGYSVSREKKESFPLTVTSAQKNPTAFYLCASSITDSNQPQHFGDGTRLSIL.

The CDR3: CASSEGLGEQYF. In DNA, the CDR3 is TGTGCCAGCAGTGAGGGCCTTGGGGAGCAGTACTTC. The chain is built from TRBV2 and TRBJ2-7; D gene unclear. The CDR3 runs to 12 residues. Germline V CDR1 and CDR2: SNHLY, FYNNEI. V lost 3 bases to trimming and J lost 7 bases, with 10 bases between them.

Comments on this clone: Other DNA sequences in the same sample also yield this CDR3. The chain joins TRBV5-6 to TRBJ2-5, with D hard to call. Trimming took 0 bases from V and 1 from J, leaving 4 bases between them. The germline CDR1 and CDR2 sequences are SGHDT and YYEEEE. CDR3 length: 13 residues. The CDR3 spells CASSLDSQETQYF. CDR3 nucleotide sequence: TGTGCCAGCAGCTTGGACAGCCAAGAGACCCAGTACTTC.

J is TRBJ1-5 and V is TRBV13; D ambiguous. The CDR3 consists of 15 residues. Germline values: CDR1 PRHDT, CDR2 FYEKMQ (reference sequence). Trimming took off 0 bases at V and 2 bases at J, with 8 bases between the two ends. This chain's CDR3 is CASSLGRQGNQPQHF. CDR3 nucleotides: TGTGCCAGCAGCTTAGGCCGGCAGGGCAATCAGCCCCAGCATTTT. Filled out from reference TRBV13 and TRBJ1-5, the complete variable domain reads AAGVIQSPRHLIKEKRETATLKCYPIPRHDTVYWYQQGPGQDPQFLISFYEKMQSDKGSIPDRFSAQQFSDYHSELNMSSLELGDSALYFCASSLGRQGNQPQHFGDGTRLSIL.

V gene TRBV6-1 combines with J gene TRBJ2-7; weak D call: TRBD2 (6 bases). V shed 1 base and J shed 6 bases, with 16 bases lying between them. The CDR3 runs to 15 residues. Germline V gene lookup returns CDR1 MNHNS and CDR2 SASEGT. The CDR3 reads CASSEVGGIGREQYF. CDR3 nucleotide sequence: TGTGCCAGCAGTGAAGTCGGGGGAATAGGTCGCGAGCAGTACTTC.

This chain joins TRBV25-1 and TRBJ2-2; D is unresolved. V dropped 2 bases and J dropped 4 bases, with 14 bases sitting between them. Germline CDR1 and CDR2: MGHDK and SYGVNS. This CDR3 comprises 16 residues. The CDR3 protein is CASSENVGVGTGELFF. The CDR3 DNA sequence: TGTGCCAGCAGTGAAAACGTTGGGGTGGGCACCGGGGAGCTGTTTTTT.

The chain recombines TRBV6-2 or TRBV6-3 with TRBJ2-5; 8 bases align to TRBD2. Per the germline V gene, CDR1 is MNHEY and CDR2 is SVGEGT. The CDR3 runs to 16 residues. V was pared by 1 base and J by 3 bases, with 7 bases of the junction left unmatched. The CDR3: CASSYLLARGEETQYF. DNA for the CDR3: TGTGCCAGCAGTTACTTACTAGCGCGGGGGGAAGAGACCCAGTACTTC.

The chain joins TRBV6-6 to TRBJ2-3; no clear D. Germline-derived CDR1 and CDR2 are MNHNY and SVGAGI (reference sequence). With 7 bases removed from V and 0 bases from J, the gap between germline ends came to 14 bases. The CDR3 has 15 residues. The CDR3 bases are TGTGCCAGCATCCAGGACGGTACTAGCACAGATACGCAGTATTTT. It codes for CASIQDGTSTDTQYF.

CDR3 in amino acids: CASKELAGAGELFF. CDR3 DNA: TGTGCCAGCAAGGAATTAGCGGGAGCCGGGGAGCTGTTTTTT. The chain is built from TRBV25-1 and TRBJ2-2; 9 bases map to TRBD2. V lost 7 bases and J lost 6; bases outside the gene matches: 6. The CDR3 spans 14 residues. Germline V gene lookup returns CDR1 MGHDK and CDR2 SYGVNS.

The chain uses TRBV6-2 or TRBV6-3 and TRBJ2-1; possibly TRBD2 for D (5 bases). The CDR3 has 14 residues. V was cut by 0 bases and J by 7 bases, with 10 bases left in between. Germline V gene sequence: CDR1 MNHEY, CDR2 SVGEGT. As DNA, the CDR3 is TGTGCCAGCAGTTACTCACCGGGGATGAATGAGCAGTTCTTC. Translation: CASSYSPGMNEQFF.

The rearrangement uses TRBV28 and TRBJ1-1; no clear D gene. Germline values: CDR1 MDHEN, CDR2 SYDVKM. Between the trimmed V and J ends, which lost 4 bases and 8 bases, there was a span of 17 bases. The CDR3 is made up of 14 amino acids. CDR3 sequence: CASSSRLTTIEAFF. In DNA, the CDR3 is TGTGCCAGCAGTTCCCGTTTGACCACCATAGAAGCTTTCTTT.

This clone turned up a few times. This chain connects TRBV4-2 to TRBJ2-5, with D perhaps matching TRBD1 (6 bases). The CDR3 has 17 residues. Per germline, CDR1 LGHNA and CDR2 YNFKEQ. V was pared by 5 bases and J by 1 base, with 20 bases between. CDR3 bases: TGTGCCAGCAGCACGATGGGCCCGGGACACATCCAAGAGACCCAGTACTTC. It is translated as CASSTMGPGHIQETQYF.

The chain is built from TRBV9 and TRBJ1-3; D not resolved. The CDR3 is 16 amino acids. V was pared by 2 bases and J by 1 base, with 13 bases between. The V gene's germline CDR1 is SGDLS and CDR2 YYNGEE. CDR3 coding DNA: TGTGCCAGCAGCGTGGAGGGAAGCCCATCTGGAAACACCATATATTTT. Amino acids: CASSVEGSPSGNTIYF.

For the CDR3, the DNA is TGCGCCAGCAGCCAAGAAGAGGGGGCCCCCTTCCAAGAGACCCAGTACTTC. Its protein is CASSQEEGAPFQETQYF. V gene TRBV4-1 combines with J gene TRBJ2-5; 7 bases align to TRBD1. Germline V CDR1 and CDR2: MGHRA, YSYEKL. The CDR3 covers 17 residues. V lost 0 bases to trimming and J lost 1 base; unmatched junction nucleotides: 8.

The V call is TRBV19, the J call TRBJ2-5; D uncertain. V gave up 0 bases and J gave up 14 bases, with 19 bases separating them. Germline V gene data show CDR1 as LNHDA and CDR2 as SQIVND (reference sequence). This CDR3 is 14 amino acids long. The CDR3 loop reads CASSIDRKVGWKYF. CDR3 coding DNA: TGTGCCAGTAGTATAGATCGCAAGGTGGGATGGAAATACTTC.

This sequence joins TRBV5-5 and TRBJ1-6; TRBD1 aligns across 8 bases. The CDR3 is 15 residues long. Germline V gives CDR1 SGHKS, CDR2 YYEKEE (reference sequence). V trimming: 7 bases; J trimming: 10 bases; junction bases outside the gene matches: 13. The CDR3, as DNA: TGTGCCAGCTCCCTCCCCCCGCAGGGGGCATCACCCCTCCACTTT. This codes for CASSLPPQGASPLHF. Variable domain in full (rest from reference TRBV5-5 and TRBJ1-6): DAGVTQSPTHLIKTRGQQVTLRCSPISGHKSVSWYQQVLGQGPQFIFQYYEKEERGRGNFPDRFSARQFPNYSSELNVNALLLGDSALYLCASSLPPQGASPLHFGNGTRLTVT.

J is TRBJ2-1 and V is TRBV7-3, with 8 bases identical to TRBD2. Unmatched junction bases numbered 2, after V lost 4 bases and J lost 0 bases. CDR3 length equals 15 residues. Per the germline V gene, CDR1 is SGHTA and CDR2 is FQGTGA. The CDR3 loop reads CASSWSGSSYNEQFF. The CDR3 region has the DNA TGTGCCAGCAGCTGGAGCGGGAGCTCCTACAATGAGCAGTTCTTC.

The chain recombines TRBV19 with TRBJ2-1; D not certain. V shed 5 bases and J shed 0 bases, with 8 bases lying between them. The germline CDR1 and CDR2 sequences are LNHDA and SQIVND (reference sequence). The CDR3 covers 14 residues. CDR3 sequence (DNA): TGTGCCAGTAGTCAAACTATCTCCTACAATGAGCAGTTCTTC. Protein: CASSQTISYNEQFF. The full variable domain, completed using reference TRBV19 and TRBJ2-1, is DGGITQSPKYLFRKEGQNVTLSCEQNLNHDAMYWYRQDPGQGLRLIYYSQIVNDFQKGDIAEGYSVSREKKESFPLTVTSAQKNPTAFYLCASSQTISYNEQFFGPGTRLTVL.

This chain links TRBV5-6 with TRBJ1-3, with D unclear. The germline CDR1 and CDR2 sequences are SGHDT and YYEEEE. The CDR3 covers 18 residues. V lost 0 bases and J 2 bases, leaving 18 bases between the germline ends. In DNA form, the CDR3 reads TGTGCCAGCAGCTTGGTTGTGACCCCATTAGGAACTGGAAACACCATATATTTT. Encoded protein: CASSLVVTPLGTGNTIYF.

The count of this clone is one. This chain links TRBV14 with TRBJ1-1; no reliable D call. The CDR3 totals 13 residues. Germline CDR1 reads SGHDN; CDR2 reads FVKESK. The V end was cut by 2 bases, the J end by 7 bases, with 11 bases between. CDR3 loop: CASSQWESGEAFF. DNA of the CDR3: TGTGCCAGCAGCCAATGGGAAAGTGGTGAAGCTTTCTTT.

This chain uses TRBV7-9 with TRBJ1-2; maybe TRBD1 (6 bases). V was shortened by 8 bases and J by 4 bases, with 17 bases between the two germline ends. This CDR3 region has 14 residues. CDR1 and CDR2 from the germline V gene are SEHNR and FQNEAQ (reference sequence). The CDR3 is CASAKQGSGYGYTF. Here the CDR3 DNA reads TGTGCCAGCGCAAAACAGGGATCGGGCTATGGCTACACCTTC.